These 32 T cell receptor beta chains were all obtained from the same sample, sequenced in a study of CD8 T cells in ankylosing spondylitis. Via MiXCR, TCRdb re-called the 5' RACE reads, giving one row per CDR3 protein. The sample includes about 510,000 distinct CDR3 sequences, about 5% of them seen just once. Study-wide results and caveats: The study identified a TCR beta motif of several highly homologous variants that appeared characteristic of ankylosing spondylitis blood.

No cognate antigen is known for these TCRs. Input material: blood, either unsorted or a sorted T cell fraction (not recorded which). The source of these receptors is a male donor with ankylosing spondylitis.

This clonotype was seen many times. The chain uses TRBV7-3 and TRBJ1-1; TRBD1 matches 7 bases. CDR3 size: 13 residues. Germline V gene lookup returns CDR1 SGHTA and CDR2 FQGTGA. Unmatched junction bases numbered 3, after V lost 6 bases and J lost 2 bases. Here the CDR3 DNA reads TGTGCCAGCAGTGACAGGGCCAACACTGAAGCTTTCTTT. The encoded protein is CASSDRANTEAFF.

This clonotype appeared many times. The rearrangement joins TRBV4-1 to TRBJ1-2, with unresolved D. Trimming removed 1 base at V and 7 bases at J, with 16 bases between. Germline CDR1 and CDR2: MGHRA and YSYEKL. The CDR3 is made up of 15 amino acids. The CDR3 DNA follows: TGCGCCAGCAGCCAAGGGTATCAGGACTTACTTGGCTACACCTTC. It encodes CASSQGYQDLLGYTF.

CDR3 coding DNA: TGTGCCAGCAGTGGCAACAGGGACGGGGGCTCCTACAATGAGCAGTTCTTC. Encoded protein: CASSGNRDGGSYNEQFF. The chain uses TRBV2 and TRBJ2-1; the D call may be TRBD1 or TRBD2 (6 bases each). This CDR3 is 17 amino acids long. V gave up 4 bases and J gave up 0 bases, with 16 bases separating them. Germline CDR1 and CDR2: SNHLY and FYNNEI.

This clonotype has at least ten counts. The V gene is TRBV12-3 or TRBV12-4, the J gene TRBJ2-7; D is unresolved. This CDR3 has 12 amino acids. Trimming took 0 bases from V and 3 from J, leaving 3 bases between them. The chain's CDR3 is CASSLALYEQYF. The DNA for the CDR3 is TGTGCCAGCAGTTTAGCCCTCTACGAGCAGTACTTC.

This clonotype was detected a few times. The chain has TRBV3-1 and TRBJ2-1; 8 nucleotides align to TRBD2. The CDR3 totals 16 residues. Germline CDR1 reads LGHDT; CDR2 reads YNNKEL (reference sequence). With V trimmed by 4 bases and J by 5 bases, 10 bases remained unmatched. CDR3 protein: CASSPFQTGGNNEQFF. CDR3 DNA: TGTGCCAGCAGCCCCTTCCAGACGGGGGGGAACAATGAGCAGTTCTTC.

There are many counts of this clonotype. The chain combines TRBV3-1 with TRBJ2-7; TRBD1 is a possible D gene (6 bases). The germline CDR1 and CDR2 sequences are LGHDT and YNNKEL (reference sequence). The CDR3 is 15 amino acids. V lost 1 base, J lost 0 bases, and 10 bases lay in between. The CDR3 sequence is CASSQGGHASYEQYF. Written as DNA, the CDR3 is TGTGCCAGCAGCCAAGGGGGACATGCCTCCTACGAGCAGTACTTC.

There are many counts of this clonotype. The chain couples TRBV9 to TRBJ1-2; perhaps TRBD1 as D (6 bases). Germline V CDR1 and CDR2: SGDLS, YYNGEE. V was pared by 4 bases and J by 2 bases, with 24 bases between. CDR3 length: 18 residues. CDR3 residues: CASSSNRDTLKGNYGYTF. CDR3 sequence (DNA): TGTGCCAGCAGCTCCAACCGGGACACCCTTAAGGGGAACTATGGCTACACCTTC.

Written as DNA, the CDR3 is TGTGCCAGCAGTTCCCGGACTATCACAGATACGCAGTATTTT. It translates to CASSSRTITDTQYF. This chain joins TRBV6-2 or TRBV6-3 and TRBJ2-3, with a tentative D call TRBD2 (6 bases). V was trimmed by 4 bases and J by 2 bases, leaving 10 bases between them. From germline, CDR1 is MNHEY and CDR2 SVGEGT. This CDR3 spans 14 amino acids.

This chain uses TRBV11-2 with TRBJ2-1; tentatively, D is TRBD2 (5 bases). V was clipped by 5 bases and J by 7 bases, with 12 bases between them. The CDR3 runs to 13 residues. CDR1 and CDR2 from the germline V gene are SGHAT and FQNNGV. CDR3 amino acids: CASSPNRRNEQFF. In nucleotides, the CDR3 is TGTGCCAGCAGCCCAAATAGGAGGAATGAGCAGTTCTTC. The full variable domain, rest sourced from reference TRBV11-2 and TRBJ2-1, is EAGVAQSPRYKIIEKRQSVAFWCNPISGHATLYWYQQILGQGPKLLIQFQNNGVVDDSQLPKDRFSAERLKGVDSTLKIQPAKLEDSAVYLCASSPNRRNEQFFGPGTRLTVL.

There are many counts of this clonotype. The rearrangement joins TRBV5-1 to TRBJ2-1, with TRBD2 matching over 8 bases. Germline lookup yields CDR1 SGHRS and CDR2 YFSETQ. The ends lost 0 bases at V and 7 bases at J; junction bases unmatched: 6. The CDR3 runs 15 residues. The CDR3 loop is CASSLDAGGQNEQFF. For the CDR3, the DNA is TGCGCCAGCAGCTTGGATGCGGGAGGTCAGAATGAGCAGTTCTTC.

This clonotype has ten or more counts. The chain uses TRBV10-3 and TRBJ1-2, with D hard to call. The V gene lost 6 bases and the J gene lost 5 bases, with 19 bases spanning the gap. The CDR3 is 15 amino acids. Germline-derived CDR1 and CDR2 are ENHRY and SYGVKD. The CDR3 sequence: CAIRQFAFIDYGYTF. The CDR3 nucleotides read TGTGCCATCAGACAGTTCGCCTTCATCGATTATGGCTACACCTTC.

This clonotype was recorded at least ten times. The rearrangement joins TRBV7-2 to TRBJ1-4; possible D gene TRBD1, 5 bases. The CDR3 contains 17 residues. Germline-derived CDR1 and CDR2 are SGHTA and FQGNSA. V was pared by 1 base and J by 8 bases, with 20 bases between. This CDR3 reads CASSLVGASSIGEKLFF. Written as DNA, the CDR3 is TGTGCCAGCAGCTTAGTCGGGGCCTCATCAATCGGGGAAAAACTGTTTTTT.

This clonotype was detected ten times or more. This chain joins TRBV5-1 and TRBJ1-1; tentatively, D is TRBD1 (6 bases). There are 15 residues in the CDR3. Germline V gene lookup returns CDR1 SGHRS and CDR2 YFSETQ. V lost 0 bases, J lost 1 base, and 10 bases lay in between. The CDR3 loop reads CASSLAEGENTEAFF. In DNA, the CDR3 is TGCGCCAGCAGCTTGGCCGAGGGGGAGAACACTGAAGCTTTCTTT.

This clonotype was picked up a small number of times. The chain carries TRBV5-6 and TRBJ2-4; D uncertain. The CDR3 is 15 amino acids. With 0 bases removed from V and 0 bases from J, the gap between germline ends came to 7 bases. Germline V lookup: CDR1 SGHDT, CDR2 YYEEEE. The CDR3 DNA sequence: TGTGCCAGCAGCTTGGTTGGAATAGCCAAAAACATTCAGTACTTC. Translated: CASSLVGIAKNIQYF.

This chain uses TRBV6-2 or TRBV6-3 with TRBJ2-7; a weak D match, TRBD1 (6 bases). Per germline, CDR1 MNHEY and CDR2 SVGEGT. This CDR3 contains 14 residues. V dropped 7 bases and J dropped 5 bases, with 18 bases sitting between them. The CDR3 is CASNNLRQVHEQYF. The DNA of the CDR3 is TGTGCCAGCAACAACTTACGACAGGTCCACGAGCAGTACTTC.

At least ten counts were recorded for this clonotype. The chain recombines TRBV20-1 with TRBJ1-5, with 9 positions matching TRBD1. The CDR3 totals 14 residues. The trim removed 3 bases at V and 4 bases at J, leaving 4 bases unmatched. The germline CDR1 and CDR2 sequences are DFQATT and SNEGSKA (reference sequence). CDR3 sequence: CSARPGTGNQPQHF. Written as DNA, the CDR3 is TGCAGTGCTAGGCCCGGGACAGGGAATCAGCCCCAGCATTTT.

This clonotype occurred a few times. J is TRBJ1-5 and V is TRBV20-1; 7 nucleotides align to TRBD1. This CDR3 has 13 amino acids. Germline CDR1 reads DFQATT; CDR2 reads SNEGSKA (reference sequence). The V segment lost 0 bases and the J segment 11 bases; nucleotides outside the gene matches: 7. DNA for the CDR3: TGCAGTGCTAGAGAGACAGGGCCCAGGGCCCAGCATTTT. This codes for CSARETGPRAQHF.

This clonotype was recorded many times. V gene TRBV6-2 or TRBV6-3 combines with J gene TRBJ2-1; D is unresolved. V was cut by 3 bases and J by 2 bases, with 8 bases left in between. CDR3 length: 14 amino acids. Germline lookup yields CDR1 MNHEY and CDR2 SVGEGT. In DNA form, the CDR3 reads TGTGCCAGCAGTTATAAGTGGCCCTACAATGAGCAGTTCTTC. Protein sequence: CASSYKWPYNEQFF.

This clonotype was observed at least ten times. The V and J genes are TRBV5-1 and TRBJ2-2; 8 bases match TRBD2. CDR3 length equals 17 residues. Germline assignment: CDR1 SGHRS and CDR2 YFSETQ. The J segment lost 3 bases and the V segment lost 4 bases, leaving 11 bases of the junction unmatched. In nucleotides, the CDR3 is TGCGCCAGCAGCGTCTTGCCGGGACTAGAGGACACCGGGGAGCTGTTTTTT. Protein sequence: CASSVLPGLEDTGELFF.

Ten or more counts support this clonotype. The chain employs TRBV20-1 and TRBJ1-4, with D possibly matching TRBD1 (6 bases). There are 13 residues in the CDR3. The V gene lost 5 bases and the J gene lost 8 bases, with 15 bases spanning the gap. From germline, CDR1 is DFQATT and CDR2 SNEGSKA (reference sequence). CDR3 nucleotide sequence: TGCAGTGCTGGAAACAGGGTTGGGGAAAAACTGTTTTTT. This translates into CSAGNRVGEKLFF.

This clonotype was seen ten or more times. This chain links TRBV6-2 or TRBV6-3 with TRBJ2-1; 12 bases are shared with TRBD2. Per the germline V gene, CDR1 is MNHEY and CDR2 is SVGEGT. CDR3 length: 17 amino acids. Trimming took 5 bases from V and 1 from J; bases not matched to a gene: 6. CDR3 nucleotide sequence: TGTGCCAGCAGTACGGGGACTAGCGGGTGGTCCTACAATGAGCAGTTCTTC. This codes for CASSTGTSGWSYNEQFF.

At least ten counts were recorded for this clonotype. The chain uses TRBV4-2 and TRBJ1-5, with 7 bases lining up with TRBD1. The CDR3 loop spans 18 amino acids. Trimming removed 0 bases from V and 3 bases from J; junction bases left unmatched: 11. Germline lookup yields CDR1 LGHNA and CDR2 YNFKEQ. This chain's CDR3 is CASSQDGTAGGINQPQHF. Here the CDR3 DNA reads TGTGCCAGCAGCCAAGATGGTACTGCAGGGGGAATCAATCAGCCCCAGCATTTT.

This clonotype showed up many times. This chain uses TRBV9 with TRBJ2-5, with 7 bases that match TRBD1. Looked up from germline, CDR1 is SGDLS and CDR2 is YYNGEE. Unmatched junction bases numbered 9, after V lost 2 bases and J lost 5 bases. This CDR3 contains 15 residues. The CDR3 DNA reads as TGTGCCAGCAGCGTCGGGACAGCTCCAAGGGAGACCCAGTACTTC. Protein product: CASSVGTAPRETQYF.

At least ten counts were recorded for this clonotype. The rearrangement joins TRBV20-1 to TRBJ2-3, with a weak D call TRBD1 (5 bases). CDR3 length: 16 residues. Germline V gene lookup returns CDR1 DFQATT and CDR2 SNEGSKA (reference sequence). The germline V and J ends were trimmed by 3 bases and 1 base, with 17 bases remaining between them. CDR3 bases: TGCAGTGCTAGTAGGGGAATCACTTGGGGCACAGATACGCAGTATTTT. This gives the protein CSASRGITWGTDTQYF.

This clonotype was counted many times. The chain joins TRBV5-1 to TRBJ2-3; tentative D call: TRBD1 (7 bases). The V gene's germline CDR1 is SGHRS and CDR2 YFSETQ. Trimming shortened V by 7 bases and J by 2 bases, and 11 bases separated the two germline ends. This CDR3 has 13 residues. The CDR3 nucleotides read TGCGCCAGCGGAGGGGGCGTCACAGATACGCAGTATTTT. Its translation: CASGGGVTDTQYF. Looking up the rest from reference TRBV5-1 and TRBJ2-3 gives the full variable domain: KAGVTQTPRYLIKTRGQQVTLSCSPISGHRSVSWYQQTPGQGLQFLFEYFSETQRNKGNFPGRFSGRQFSNSRSEMNVSTLELGDSALYLCASGGGVTDTQYFGPGTRLTVL.

This clonotype was observed a handful of times. The chain has TRBV28 and TRBJ2-3; a weak D match, TRBD2 (7 bases). Between the trimmed V and J ends, which lost 4 bases and 1 base, there was a span of 12 bases. Germline CDR1 MDHEN, CDR2 SYDVKM. The CDR3 totals 15 residues. In nucleotides, the CDR3 is TGTGCCAGCAGTTATCGGGGGGCGGGCACAGATACGCAGTATTTT. This sequence encodes CASSYRGAGTDTQYF.

This clonotype was seen a few times. V usage is TRBV20-1 and J usage is TRBJ1-5; no clear D. Germline V lookup: CDR1 DFQATT, CDR2 SNEGSKA (reference sequence). V was cut by 6 bases and J by 1 base, with 10 bases left in between. CDR3 length: 13 amino acids. In DNA, the CDR3 is TGCAGTGCGAGCTATTCCAGCAATCAGCCCCAGCATTTT. This sequence encodes CSASYSSNQPQHF.

The V gene is TRBV30, the J gene TRBJ2-2, with TRBD2 matching 7 bases. After removal of 5 bases from V and 4 bases from J, the junction contained 13 bases not matched to a gene. The CDR3 is made up of 16 amino acids. The germline V gene encodes CDR1 GTSNPN and CDR2 SVGIG (reference sequence). The CDR3 loop reads CAWGLWGLPTTGELFF. The CDR3 DNA is TGTGCCTGGGGCCTCTGGGGACTACCAACCACCGGGGAGCTGTTTTTT. The complete variable domain, with remaining parts taken from reference TRBV30 and TRBJ2-2, reads SQTIHQWPATLVQPVGSPLSLECTVEGTSNPNLYWYRQAAGRGLQLLFYSVGIGQISSEVPQNLSASRPQDRQFILSSKKLLLSDSGFYLCAWGLWGLPTTGELFFGEGSRLTVL.

This clonotype has at least ten counts. The rearrangement uses TRBV7-9 and TRBJ2-1; D might be TRBD2 (6 bases). CDR1 and CDR2 from the germline V gene are SEHNR and FQNEAQ (reference sequence). Trimming cost V 5 bases and J 7 bases, with 18 bases left between them. This CDR3 comprises 15 residues. The CDR3 loop reads CASSHGLAAWNEQFF. The CDR3 DNA sequence: TGTGCCAGCAGCCACGGATTAGCGGCCTGGAATGAGCAGTTCTTC.

The J gene is TRBJ2-1, the V gene TRBV25-1; perhaps TRBD1 as D (7 bases). Germline V gives CDR1 MGHDK, CDR2 SYGVNS. The CDR3 is 14 amino acids. Trimming shortened V by 1 base and J by 13 bases, and 17 bases separated the two germline ends. This chain's CDR3 is CASSEFQGGQLQFF. The CDR3 DNA sequence: TGTGCCAGCAGTGAATTTCAGGGGGGACAGCTACAGTTCTTC.

This clonotype was recorded at least ten times. The chain has TRBV20-1 and TRBJ1-2, with 8 bases identical to TRBD1. CDR3 length: 15 residues. Losses at the gene ends were 0 bases for V and 7 bases for J; bases not matched to a gene: 10. The germline gives CDR1 DFQATT, CDR2 SNEGSKA (reference sequence). The CDR3 sequence is CSAREPGRGQGGYTF. CDR3 in DNA: TGCAGTGCTAGAGAGCCGGGCAGGGGGCAAGGTGGCTACACCTTC.

This clonotype occurred many times. The chain carries TRBV5-1 and TRBJ1-1; D is undetermined. The CDR3 spans 13 residues. The V end was cut by 2 bases, the J end by 2 bases, with 7 bases between. The germline V gene has CDR1 SGHRS and CDR2 YFSETQ. CDR3 DNA: TGCGCCAGCAGCTTCGGACTTAACACTGAAGCTTTCTTT. Protein: CASSFGLNTEAFF.